This record concerns one TCR beta chain sequence. As yet, its antigen is unknown. This sample stems from a study of blood T cells in healthy people across ages. V lost 2 bases and J lost 4, with 28 bases in between. The CDR3 spans 20 residues. Germline V gives CDR1 SGHVS, CDR2 FNYEAQ. The authors ran a second PCR of roughly 6 to 11 cycles using a sample-barcoded 5' primer and a J-beta primer mix. TCRdb fed the 5' RACE reads into MiXCR, producing one record per CDR3 protein. The table records over 1.5 million distinct CDR3 sequences, 40% to 55% of them present only once. Study conclusions and caveats: Estimated diversity that came from one million T cells was considered an underestimate.

This TCR came from a woman aged 40 to 50 in good health. The material sequenced was blood. The J gene is TRBJ2-3, the V gene TRBV7-6, with a weak D call TRBD2 (7 bases). CDR3 bases: TGTGCCAGCAGCTTAAAACCCCATTTAATTGGGGGGGCCGGGTCAGATACGCAGTATTTT. It specifies CASSLKPHLIGGAGSDTQYF.